This T cell receptor beta chain was captured in a study of blood T cell repertoires in COVID-19. Study-wide background: The origin of the acute and convalescent COVID-19 samples was the United States, Italy and Spain. The cDNA or gDNA used as material had been derived from T cells, B-cell-depleted T cells, or PBMCs.

This clone has a single count. The junction departs from the called germline gene at one end, perhaps through a read error. The CDR3 has 15 residues. Germline CDR1 is SSHAT and CDR2 is FNYEAQ (reference sequence). Original processing methods: Reference gene primer amplification in the assay estimated nucleated cell counts. Here immunoSEQ multiplex PCR was the method, and the copy in TCRdb shows in-frame clones only, minus some. That table furnishes V, J and clone size, whereas the DNA furnished D and trimming. The data hold more than 85,000 clones, with around 82% observed a single time. The rearrangement uses TRBV7-7 and TRBJ2-7, with TRBD2 matching 13 bases. The sequence came from a human donor in a cohort sampled during active COVID-19. The sequencing input was peripheral blood. The CDR3 DNA follows: TGTGCTAGCAGCTTAGGACTAGCGGGGGTCTACGAGCAGTACTTC. Amino acids: CASSLGLAGVYEQYF.